A selection of T cell receptor beta chains follows, all from one sample in a study of early T cells in non-severe SARS-CoV-2 infection. MiXCR, run by TCRdb on the 5' RACE reads, gives a single entry per CDR3 protein. The sample gives roughly 34,000 distinct CDR3 sequences, 6% to 7.5% of which show up once; about 13% is in the top ten. The specimen was whole blood, collected at baseline. Receptors were obtained from an adult who was a healthcare worker with PCR-confirmed SARS-CoV-2 infection or an uninfected control (not recorded which). CDR3s include the opening cysteine and the closing phenylalanine or tryptophan. A D gene is named only where the DNA matches it firmly. Size is stated for part of the rows, as once, few or many counts, or as a class when the clone is expanded.

TRBD1 NA TRBJ2-6 TRBV12-3/TRBV12-4 TGTGCCAGCAGTGCAACAGGGGGCCTCCACTCTGGGGCCAACGTCCTGACTTTC CASSATGGLHSGANVLTF
NA many TRBJ2-1 TRBV29-1 TGCAGCGTGGATGGGGAATCCCTTAACAATGAGCAGTTCTTC CSVDGESLNNEQFF
TRBD2 NA TRBJ2-2 TRBV7-6 TGTGCCAGCAGCTTTAGGTCGTCGACTAGCGGGTACCCCGGGGAGCTGTTTTTT CASSFRSSTSGYPGELFF
NA few TRBJ2-3 TRBV29-1 TGCAGCCCGGTTTCTGGTGATACGCAGTATTTT CSPVSGDTQYF
NA many TRBJ2-5 TRBV20-1 TGCAGTGCTAGGGCAGGGTTTGAAGAGACCCAGTACTTC CSARAGFEETQYF
NA few TRBJ1-1 TRBV12-3/TRBV12-4 TGTGCCAGCAGTAGCGAGGGCAGGGCTTTCTTT CASSSEGRAFF
TRBD1 few TRBJ2-3 TRBV7-9 TGTGCCAGCAGCTATGGACAGGGGATTGATACGCAGTATTTT CASSYGQGIDTQYF
NA many TRBJ1-1 TRBV12-3/TRBV12-4 TGTGCCAGCAGGGCCTTGAACACTGAAGCTTTCTTT CASRALNTEAFF
TRBD1 many TRBJ1-2 TRBV6-5 TGTGCCAGCACCCTGACAGGGGACCTGTTCTATGGCTACACCTTC CASTLTGDLFYGYTF
TRBD1 many TRBJ1-1 TRBV5-1 TGCGCCAGCAGCTTGGACAGGGGAGGCACTGAAGCTTTCTTT CASSLDRGGTEAFF
NA once TRBJ2-1 TRBV5-1 TGCGCCAGCAGCTTGGGTGGGAAGAACGACAATGAGCAGTTCTTC CASSLGGKNDNEQFF
NA many TRBJ2-2 TRBV27 TGTGCCAGCTCAAGGGCAGGGGCGAACACCGGGGAGCTGTTTTTT CASSRAGANTGELFF
TRBD2 many TRBJ2-7 TRBV12-3/TRBV12-4 TGTGCCAGCAGTGCGCGCATGGCGGGAGTTTCGTACGAGCAGTACTTC CASSARMAGVSYEQYF
NA few TRBJ1-5 TRBV18 TGTGCCAGCTCTCCTCGGAACAGAAATGATCAGCCCCAGCATTTT CASSPRNRNDQPQHF
TRBD2 many TRBJ2-3 TRBV12-3/TRBV12-4 TGTGCCAGCGCGGGAGAGTCAGATACGCAGTATTTT CASAGESDTQYF
NA many TRBJ1-5 TRBV11-1 TGTGCCAGCAGCCCGGGGCCCCGACAGCCCCAGCATTTT CASSPGPRQPQHF
NA many TRBJ2-7 TRBV6-6 TGTGCCAGCAGTGGCAGCGCCTACGAGCAGTACTTC CASSGSAYEQYF
NA NA TRBJ2-1 TRBV19 TGTGCCAGTAGTACACAGCACAATGAGCAGTTCTTC CASSTQHNEQFF
NA few TRBJ1-5 TRBV6-5 TGTGCCAGCAGTTACGACGGGTCGATCAATCAGCCCCAGCATTTT CASSYDGSINQPQHF
NA NA TRBJ1-2 TRBV6-1 TGTGCCAGCAGTGAGCAGCCCGGGGAGGGCTATGGCTACACCTTC CASSEQPGEGYGYTF
NA NA TRBJ2-3 TRBV20-1 TGCAGTGCTAAGCTAACCGGGCCTACGCAGTATTTT CSAKLTGPTQYF
NA few TRBJ1-2 TRBV28 TGTGCCAGCAGTTCTCAGACAGACGTTAACTATGGCTACACCTTC CASSSQTDVNYGYTF
NA NA TRBJ2-7 TRBV7-2 TGTGCCAGCAGCGTAAATCTGGAGCAGTACTTC CASSVNLEQYF
NA many TRBJ2-2 TRBV14 TGTGCCAGCAGCCAAGGTCCGGCCAGTCTTAGCGGGGAGCTGTTTTTT CASSQGPASLSGELFF
NA many TRBJ2-3 TRBV5-6 TGTGCCAGCAGTTCGACGAGAGGTAATACGCAGTATTTT CASSSTRGNTQYF
TRBD2 few TRBJ2-3 TRBV20-1 TGCAGTGCTAGACCTAGCGGGAGGGCCGGGACAGATACGCAGTATTTT CSARPSGRAGTDTQYF
TRBD2 few TRBJ2-3 TRBV15 TGTGCCACCAGCAGCGGTCTAGCGGGAAGCACAGATACGCAGTATTTT CATSSGLAGSTDTQYF
NA NA TRBJ1-1 TRBV20-1 TGCAGTGCCCCGACTCTCGGGACCATGAACACTGAAGCTTTCTTT CSAPTLGTMNTEAFF
NA many TRBJ1-2 TRBV12-3/TRBV12-4 TGTGCCAGCAGCCGGACAGTGGGGACTAACTATGGCTACACCTTC CASSRTVGTNYGYTF